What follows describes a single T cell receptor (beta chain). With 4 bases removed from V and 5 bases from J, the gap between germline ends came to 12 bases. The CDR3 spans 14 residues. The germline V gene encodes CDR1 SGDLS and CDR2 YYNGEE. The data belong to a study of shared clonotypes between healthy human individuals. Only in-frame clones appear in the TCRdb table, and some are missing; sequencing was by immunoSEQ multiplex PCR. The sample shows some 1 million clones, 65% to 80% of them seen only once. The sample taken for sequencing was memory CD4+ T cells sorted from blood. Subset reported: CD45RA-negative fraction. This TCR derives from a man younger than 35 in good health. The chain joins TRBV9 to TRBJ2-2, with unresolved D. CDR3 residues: CASSLRDSTGELFF. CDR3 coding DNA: TGTGCCAGCAGCTTACGAGATAGTACCGGGGAGCTGTTTTTT.